What follows are 3 T cell receptor beta chains derived from one specimen sequenced in a study of cytomegalovirus exposure and HLA in healthy donors. Amplification used 60 Vbeta primers and 13 Jbeta primers. The method was immunoSEQ multiplex PCR; TCRdb's version includes in-frame clones alone and lacks a portion of them. The data hold approximately 100,000 clones, with 74% observed a single time. The specimen sequenced was PBMCs. The receptors stem from a human donor in good health.

This sequence joins TRBV29-1 and TRBJ2-5, with 7 bases identical to TRBD1. There are 13 residues in the CDR3. The germline V gene has CDR1 SQVTM and CDR2 ANQGSEA. The V segment lost 3 bases and the J segment 1 base; nucleotides outside the gene matches: 2. CDR3 DNA: TGCAGCGTTGAGGGGACAGTCCAAGAGACCCAGTACTTC. This translates into CSVEGTVQETQYF. The variable domain in full, with the rest retrieved from reference TRBV29-1 and TRBJ2-5, is SAVISQKPSRDICQRGTSLTIQCQVDSQVTMMFWYRQQPGQSLTLIATANQGSEATYESGFVIDKFPISRPNLTFSTLTVSNMSPEDSSIYLCSVEGTVQETQYFGPGTRLLVL.

The V gene is TRBV18, the J gene TRBJ1-5; a possible D gene is TRBD1 (6 bases). Trimming pared 2 bases from V and 6 bases from J, leaving 14 bases between. The CDR3 is made up of 15 amino acids. Per germline, CDR1 KGHSH and CDR2 LQKENI. The CDR3, as DNA: TGTGCCAGCTCACCAACGGACAGCAAACGTCAGCCCCAGCATTTT. Encoded protein: CASSPTDSKRQPQHF. The full variable domain, completed using reference TRBV18 and TRBJ1-5, is NAGVMQNPRHLVRRRGQEARLRCSPMKGHSHVYWYRQLPEEGLKFMVYLQKENIIDESGMPKERFSAEFPKEGPSILRIQQVVRGDSAAYFCASSPTDSKRQPQHFGDGTRLSIL.

The chain has TRBV7-2 and TRBJ2-7; the match to TRBD2 covers 7 bases. Germline loops: CDR1 SGHTA, CDR2 FQGNSA. J was trimmed by 0 bases and V by 2 bases; bases with no gene match: 4. CDR3 size: 15 residues. The CDR3 reads CASSLWLAVSYEQYF. The CDR3 DNA sequence: TGTGCCAGCAGCTTATGGCTAGCGGTCTCCTACGAGCAGTACTTC.